One and the same sample provided the 28 T cell receptor beta chains below, sequenced in a study of immune evolution from preneoplasia to lung adenocarcinoma. Assay: immunoSEQ multiplex PCR; the TCRdb copy retains only in-frame clones and omits some. The data contain about 8,100 clones, 83% of them singletons. What was sequenced was FFPE minimally invasive lung adenocarcinoma tissue. All receptors derive from a person aged 65 to 79 with lung adenocarcinoma.

The rearrangement uses TRBV19 and TRBJ1-1, with a weak D call TRBD1 (6 bases). Per germline, CDR1 LNHDA and CDR2 SQIVND (reference sequence). The CDR3 is 15 residues long. V dropped 6 bases and J dropped 3 bases, with 17 bases sitting between them. CDR3 sequence: CASRSPQGKDTEAFF. CDR3 in DNA: TGTGCCAGTAGATCCCCTCAGGGGAAGGACACTGAAGCTTTCTTT. Together with reference TRBV19 and TRBJ1-1, the CDR3 gives the full variable domain: DGGITQSPKYLFRKEGQNVTLSCEQNLNHDAMYWYRQDPGQGLRLIYYSQIVNDFQKGDIAEGYSVSREKKESFPLTVTSAQKNPTAFYLCASRSPQGKDTEAFFGQGTRLTVV.

In this sample, this clone turned up a few times. The chain carries TRBV28 and TRBJ2-7, with D unclear. The germline V gene encodes CDR1 MDHEN and CDR2 SYDVKM. This CDR3 spans 13 amino acids. V was shortened by 3 bases and J by 3 bases, with 9 bases between the two germline ends. DNA for the CDR3: TGTGCCAGCAGTTTGACCCACCGCTACGAGCAGTACTTC. Protein: CASSLTHRYEQYF.

This clone was seen just once. At one end the junction does not follow the germline gene, possibly because of a read error. The chain combines TRBV30 with TRBJ1-5; the D is unclear. CDR3 length: 14 amino acids. Germline lookup yields CDR1 GTSNPN and CDR2 SVGIG (reference sequence). The CDR3 loop is CAWSSGFSIQPQHF. CDR3 nucleotides: TGTGCCTGGAGTAGTGGGTTTAGCATTCAGCCCCAGCATTTT.

The chain combines TRBV30 with TRBJ1-1; 10 bases are shared with TRBD1. CDR1 is GTSNPN and CDR2 is SVGIG in the germline V gene (reference sequence). The CDR3 extends over 15 amino acids. The V and J ends lost 0 bases and 1 base, in that order; junction bases with no gene match: 2. Here the CDR3 DNA reads TGTGCCTGGAGTGTTCGGGACAGGGGGAACACTGAAGCTTTCTTT. The encoded protein is CAWSVRDRGNTEAFF. Full variable domain (outside the CDR3, taken from reference TRBV30 and TRBJ1-1): SQTIHQWPATLVQPVGSPLSLECTVEGTSNPNLYWYRQAAGRGLQLLFYSVGIGQISSEVPQNLSASRPQDRQFILSSKKLLLSDSGFYLCAWSVRDRGNTEAFFGQGTRLTVV.

V gene TRBV4-2 combines with J gene TRBJ1-5; TRBD1 matches 10 bases. Germline V gene data show CDR1 as LGHNA and CDR2 as YNFKEQ. The CDR3 length is 15 residues. With 4 bases clipped from V and 5 bases from J, the junction kept 5 bases outside the gene matches. CDR3 amino acids: CASSPPGQGDQPQHF. The CDR3 DNA sequence: TGTGCCAGCAGCCCCCCAGGACAGGGGGATCAGCCCCAGCATTTT.

The chain has TRBV18 and TRBJ1-1; D unclear. Trimming took 3 bases from V and 0 from J, leaving 5 bases between them. Germline lookup yields CDR1 KGHSH and CDR2 LQKENI. CDR3 length: 13 amino acids. CDR3 sequence (DNA): TGTGCCAGCTCACCGATCATGAACACTGAAGCTTTCTTT. Translated, it gives CASSPIMNTEAFF. Filled out from reference TRBV18 and TRBJ1-1, the complete variable domain reads NAGVMQNPRHLVRRRGQEARLRCSPMKGHSHVYWYRQLPEEGLKFMVYLQKENIIDESGMPKERFSAEFPKEGPSILRIQQVVRGDSAAYFCASSPIMNTEAFFGQGTRLTVV.

The gene calls are TRBV30 and TRBJ1-1; no definite D call. CDR1 and CDR2 from the germline V gene are GTSNPN and SVGIG (reference sequence). The CDR3 is made up of 13 amino acids. V was trimmed by 0 bases and J by 4 bases, leaving 9 bases between them. As DNA, the CDR3 is TGTGCCTGGAGTGTCAAGGGTCCCACTGAAGCTTTCTTT. The encoded protein is CAWSVKGPTEAFF.

This clone was recorded once. J is TRBJ2-2 and V is TRBV28; D is perhaps TRBD2 (7 bases). The ends were cut back, 7 bases at V and 7 bases at J, with 13 bases in the middle. The CDR3 consists of 13 residues. Germline V gene lookup returns CDR1 MDHEN and CDR2 SYDVKM. CDR3 DNA: TGTGCCAGCATACTGAGGGGGGGCGGGGAGCTGTTTTTT. Protein: CASILRGGGELFF.

Concerning this clone: The junction departs from germline at one end; a sequencing error may be responsible. The rearrangement uses TRBV19 and TRBJ2-2; 7 bases fit TRBD1. The germline V gene encodes CDR1 LNHDA and CDR2 SQIVND (reference sequence). The CDR3 spans 18 residues. Here the CDR3 reads CASSSTGTDFFSTEELFF. CDR3 nucleotide sequence: TGTGCCAGTAGCTCCACCGGGACAGACTTCTTCAGTACCGAGGAGCTGTTTTTT.

The rearrangement links TRBV5-1 to TRBJ1-1; D remains unclear. CDR1 is SGHRS, CDR2 YFSETQ, per germline. V was clipped by 4 bases and J by 2 bases, with 9 bases between them. The length of the CDR3 is 13 residues. The CDR3 loop reads CASSDPGNTEAFF. The CDR3 DNA sequence: TGCGCCAGCAGCGACCCCGGAAACACTGAAGCTTTCTTT.

This clone was observed a few times. V and J are TRBV28 and TRBJ2-7, with TRBD2 as a possible D gene (5 bases). The germline V and J ends were trimmed by 10 bases and 6 bases, with 16 bases remaining between them. The length of the CDR3 is 12 residues. Germline loops: CDR1 MDHEN, CDR2 SYDVKM. The CDR3 reads CATSDLGSEQYF. The CDR3 nucleotides read TGTGCCACTTCGGATTTAGGGAGCGAGCAGTACTTC.

The chain combines TRBV25-1 with TRBJ1-3, with D uncertain. Looked up from germline, CDR1 is MGHDK and CDR2 is SYGVNS. The CDR3 spans 14 residues. Trimming took 3 bases from V and 1 from J, leaving 7 bases between them. CDR3 DNA sequence: TGTGCCAGCAGTGAGGAGAGGTCTGGAAACACCATATATTTT. It codes for CASSEERSGNTIYF.

The J gene is TRBJ2-1, the V gene TRBV5-6; TRBD2 aligns across 14 bases. CDR3 length: 18 amino acids. Germline CDR1 SGHDT, CDR2 YYEEEE. The V segment lost 3 bases and the J segment 7 bases; nucleotides outside the gene matches: 12. CDR3 nucleotide sequence: TGTGCCAGCAGCTCTGCGGGACTAGCGGGAGAATTTGGGAATGAGCAGTTCTTC. This sequence encodes CASSSAGLAGEFGNEQFF.

This clone was counted between two and nine times. The gene calls are TRBV4-1 and TRBJ2-7; perhaps TRBD2 as D (5 bases). The CDR3 covers 14 residues. Germline V gives CDR1 MGHRA, CDR2 YSYEKL. V lost 4 bases and J lost 2, with 12 bases in between. Written as DNA, the CDR3 is TGCGCCAGCAGCCTAGGTCCGAGGGCCTACGAGCAGTACTTC. Translated: CASSLGPRAYEQYF.

This clone was found a few times. The gene calls are TRBV11-2 and TRBJ2-7; maybe TRBD2 (6 bases). Per germline, CDR1 SGHAT and CDR2 FQNNGV. Trimming removed 4 bases from V and 2 bases from J, with 15 bases in between. The CDR3 is made up of 15 amino acids. The CDR3 spells CASSSLIAVTYEQYF. The CDR3 DNA sequence: TGTGCCAGCAGCTCCCTGATAGCGGTAACCTACGAGCAGTACTTC.

The chain uses TRBV7-9 and TRBJ1-4, with 8 bases matching TRBD1. The V segment lost 5 bases and the J segment 5 bases; nucleotides outside the gene matches: 13. CDR3 length: 17 amino acids. Germline V gives CDR1 SEHNR, CDR2 FQNEAQ (reference sequence). The CDR3 reads CASSPAAPRGRNEKLFF. The CDR3 DNA follows: TGTGCCAGCAGCCCGGCGGCCCCCAGGGGGCGGAATGAAAAACTGTTTTTT.

V usage is TRBV5-1 and J usage is TRBJ2-1; D is unclear. With 0 bases removed from V and 1 base from J, the gap between germline ends came to 14 bases. CDR1 SGHRS and CDR2 YFSETQ come from the germline V gene. This CDR3 comprises 17 residues. The CDR3 region is CASSLGPGRKSYNEQFF. CDR3 coding DNA: TGCGCCAGCAGCTTGGGCCCCGGACGGAAATCCTACAATGAGCAGTTCTTC.

The chain recombines TRBV30 with TRBJ2-7; TRBD1 matches at 8 bases. The ends lost 4 bases at V and 3 bases at J; junction bases unmatched: 8. Germline CDR1 is GTSNPN and CDR2 is SVGIG (reference sequence). The CDR3 totals 14 residues. CDR3 sequence reads: CAWNGGTGVYEQYF. In DNA, the CDR3 is TGTGCCTGGAATGGCGGGACAGGTGTCTACGAGCAGTACTTC.

The V call is TRBV6-1, the J call TRBJ2-7, with D possibly TRBD1 on 7 matching bases. The CDR3 totals 14 residues. Trimming cost V 6 bases and J 3 bases, with 15 bases left between them. From germline, CDR1 is MNHNS and CDR2 SASEGT. This CDR3 is CASSPFQGGYEQYF. CDR3 DNA sequence: TGTGCCAGCAGCCCCTTCCAGGGGGGCTACGAGCAGTACTTC.

The chain employs TRBV30 and TRBJ1-1, with 8 bases identical to TRBD1. This CDR3 has 12 residues. The V segment lost 3 bases and the J segment 8 bases; nucleotides outside the gene matches: 5. Germline lookup yields CDR1 GTSNPN and CDR2 SVGIG (reference sequence). The CDR3 region is CAWSEDRAEAFF. In DNA form, the CDR3 reads TGTGCCTGGAGCGAGGACAGGGCCGAAGCTTTCTTT.

Here the CDR3 DNA reads TGTGCCAGCAGCGACTCGACAGGGGGCGCCCATCAGCCCCAGCATTTT. Its protein is CASSDSTGGAHQPQHF. This chain uses TRBV7-9 with TRBJ1-5; 10 bases align to TRBD1. Germline V gene data show CDR1 as SEHNR and CDR2 as FQNEAQ (reference sequence). V dropped 5 bases and J dropped 5; count of bases not matched to a gene: 9. The length of the CDR3 is 16 residues. Full variable domain (remainder filled in from reference TRBV7-9 and TRBJ1-5): DTGVSQNPRHKITKRGQNVTFRCDPISEHNRLYWYRQTLGQGPEFLTYFQNEAQLEKSRLLSDRFSAERPKGSFSTLEIQRTEQGDSAMYLCASSDSTGGAHQPQHFGDGTRLSIL.

This CDR3 reads CASSVHTGSSTDTQYF. In DNA, the CDR3 is TGTGCCAGCAGTGTCCACACAGGGAGCAGCACAGATACGCAGTATTTT. The chain carries TRBV27 and TRBJ2-3; TRBD1 might be the D (6 bases). The V end was cut by 5 bases, the J end by 0 bases, with 15 bases between. CDR1 and CDR2 from the germline V gene are MNHEY and SMNVEV (reference sequence). This CDR3 has 16 amino acids.

The chain employs TRBV28 and TRBJ2-7; no clear D gene. This CDR3 is 12 amino acids long. Germline V gives CDR1 MDHEN, CDR2 SYDVKM. V lost 3 bases to trimming and J lost 7 bases, with 10 bases between them. In DNA, the CDR3 is TGTGCCAGCAGTTTGGGCAGGCGGGAGCAGTACTTC. This sequence encodes CASSLGRREQYF.

The chain carries TRBV5-6 and TRBJ1-4, with no clear D. This CDR3 region has 15 residues. From germline, CDR1 is SGHDT and CDR2 YYEEEE. The ends were cut back, 0 bases at V and 6 bases at J, with 12 bases in the middle. This CDR3 is CASSLVGGGDEKLFF. For the CDR3, the DNA is TGTGCCAGCAGCTTGGTGGGCGGTGGGGATGAAAAACTGTTTTTT.

The chain has TRBV7-9 and TRBJ2-7; TRBD1 matches at 8 bases. The CDR3 runs to 16 residues. Looked up from germline, CDR1 is SEHNR and CDR2 is FQNEAQ (reference sequence). The V segment lost 8 bases and the J segment 4 bases; nucleotides outside the gene matches: 16. Written as DNA, the CDR3 is TGTGCCAGCCGCACTGCCACCGGGACAGGAAGATACGAGCAGTACTTC. As protein: CASRTATGTGRYEQYF.

This sequence joins TRBV11-2 and TRBJ2-2; D is undetermined. This CDR3 is 15 amino acids long. Germline-derived CDR1 and CDR2 are SGHAT and FQNNGV. Trimming took 1 base from V and 1 from J, leaving 7 bases between them. Here the CDR3 DNA reads TGTGCCAGCAGCTTAGCGGCGGTGAACACCGGGGAGCTGTTTTTT. Protein product: CASSLAAVNTGELFF.

V gene TRBV5-1 combines with J gene TRBJ1-1; possible D gene TRBD1, 6 bases. From germline, CDR1 is SGHRS and CDR2 YFSETQ. CDR3 length: 13 residues. The V end lost 4 bases, the J end lost 5 bases, and 12 bases lay between the germline ends. The CDR3 sequence: CASSPDSRTEAFF. The CDR3 DNA sequence: TGCGCCAGCAGCCCGGACAGCCGTACTGAAGCTTTCTTT.

The CDR3: CASSPVENTEAFF. The CDR3, as DNA: TGTGCCAGCTCACCGGTAGAGAACACTGAAGCTTTCTTT. The genes are TRBV18 and TRBJ1-1; D gene uncertain. There are 13 residues in the CDR3. Germline V gene lookup returns CDR1 KGHSH and CDR2 LQKENI. V was clipped by 3 bases and J by 1 base, with 6 bases between them.